The TCR beta chain described here comes from a study of Tregs in tolerant kidney transplant recipients. Overall study context: Related graft donors supplied nonmyeloablative bone marrow transplants, and mixed chimerism was transient. General observations from the study: The small number of patients limits these findings pending further validation.

Profiled with immunoSEQ multiplex PCR; TCRdb holds only in-frame clones, not every one. The table for this sample gives tens of thousands of clones. Details on this clone: What it recognizes is unknown.

Unstimulated regulatory T cells (CD4+CD25+CD127-), CD4+CD25- non-regulatory cells, CD4 and CD8 cells were FACS-sorted from thawed PBMCs. This receptor was identified in a human donor who received a combined kidney and bone marrow transplant. This sample comprised CD4+ T cells from blood, obtained before the transplant.

CDR3 DNA (partial): TGTGCCAGAAGCGGGGCTACGGCAGATACG. Translation: CARSGATADT. The complete CDR3 reads CARSGATADTQYF. The chain combines TRBV7-2 with TRBJ2-3; 7 nucleotides match TRBD2. The CDR3 end is not reached by the read, which stops 3 residues before it; the germline J gene fills it in. This CDR3 is built from 13 residues. The germline V gene encodes CDR1 SGHTA and CDR2 FQGNSA. V lost 9 bases, J lost 4 bases, and 7 bases stayed unmatched.